The 29 T cell receptor beta chains below were found in one sample sequenced in a study of cytomegalovirus exposure and HLA in healthy donors. PCR used 60 Vbeta primers and 13 Jbeta primers. Here immunoSEQ multiplex PCR was the method, and the copy in TCRdb shows in-frame clones only, minus some. Here the sample spans about 130,000 clones, roughly 79% being singletons. The sample taken for sequencing was PBMCs. The receptors originated from a young man in good health and CMV-seronegative.

The gene calls are TRBV28 and TRBJ2-2; D might be TRBD2 (6 bases). Germline CDR1 MDHEN, CDR2 SYDVKM. Trimming took 10 bases from V and 1 from J, leaving 13 bases between them. The CDR3 covers 14 residues. The CDR3 here is CATWRGGNTGELFF. CDR3 nucleotides: TGTGCCACTTGGAGGGGCGGGAACACCGGGGAGCTGTTTTTT. The full variable domain, completed using reference TRBV28 and TRBJ2-2, is DVKVTQSSRYLVKRTGEKVFLECVQDMDHENMFWYRQDPGLGLRLIYFSYDVKMKEKGDIPEGYSVSREKKERFSLILESASTNQTSMYLCATWRGGNTGELFFGEGSRLTVL.

This chain joins TRBV2 and TRBJ2-7; no clear D. From germline, CDR1 is SNHLY and CDR2 FYNNEI. The CDR3 totals 12 residues. Trimming pared 8 bases from V and 2 bases from J, leaving 10 bases between. CDR3 in amino acids: CASELNPYEQYF. The CDR3 DNA reads as TGTGCCAGCGAACTAAACCCCTACGAGCAGTACTTC.

This chain connects TRBV10-3 to TRBJ2-3; TRBD1 agrees at 11 bases. Trimming removed 10 bases from V and 4 bases from J; junction bases left unmatched: 10. Germline CDR1 ENHRY, CDR2 SYGVKD. The CDR3 sequence is 15 residues long. CDR3 loop: CATEMPGQGADTQYF. The CDR3 DNA reads as TGTGCCACCGAAATGCCGGGACAGGGGGCAGATACGCAGTATTTT.

This clone is a singleton in its sample. The rearrangement links TRBV4-3 to TRBJ1-2; TRBD1 matches at 8 bases. Per germline, CDR1 LGHNA and CDR2 YSLEER. CDR3 length equals 15 residues. Trimming at V came to 3 bases and at J to 4 bases, leaving 7 bases not matched to a gene. Here the CDR3 reads CASSHITGGGYGYTF. For the CDR3, the DNA is TGCGCCAGCAGCCATATAACAGGGGGTGGCTATGGCTACACCTTC.

The J gene is TRBJ1-5, the V gene TRBV4-2; unclear D gene. The V gene's germline CDR1 is LGHNA and CDR2 YNFKEQ. Trimming took off 0 bases at V and 7 bases at J, with 7 bases between the two ends. This CDR3 is built from 13 residues. The CDR3 here is CASSQDSQQPQHF. CDR3 DNA: TGTGCCAGCAGCCAAGATTCCCAACAGCCCCAGCATTTT.

The CDR3, as DNA: TGTGCCAGCAGTGCCCTCTGGGGGGAGAGTGGCTACACCTTC. Amino acids: CASSALWGESGYTF. V and J are TRBV25-1 and TRBJ1-2, with D perhaps matching TRBD1 (5 bases). CDR3 length: 14 residues. The ends were cut back, 4 bases at V and 7 bases at J, with 16 bases in the middle. The germline V gene encodes CDR1 MGHDK and CDR2 SYGVNS.

This rearrangement joins TRBV7-2 to TRBJ2-2; the D gene is possibly TRBD2 (5 bases). V lost 3 bases, J lost 0 bases, and 8 bases lay in between. The V gene's germline CDR1 is SGHTA and CDR2 FQGNSA. This CDR3 comprises 15 residues. The CDR3 protein is CASSFLATNTGELFF. CDR3 bases: TGTGCCAGCAGCTTCCTAGCAACGAACACCGGGGAGCTGTTTTTT.

This clone turned up a few times. The J gene is TRBJ1-4, the V gene TRBV19; TRBD1 matches at 7 bases. CDR3 length equals 17 residues. Germline V gene lookup returns CDR1 LNHDA and CDR2 SQIVND (reference sequence). V gave up 2 bases and J gave up 6 bases; unmatched junction bases: 12. The CDR3 DNA reads TGTGCCAGTAGTATACCAGTTACGGAAGGGGGCGATGAAAAACTGTTTTTT. This translates into CASSIPVTEGGDEKLFF.

The chain carries TRBV6-5 and TRBJ1-1, with D uncertain. Germline V CDR1 and CDR2: MNHEY, SVGAGI. CDR3 length equals 15 residues. V was pared by 6 bases and J by 0 bases, with 14 bases between. The CDR3 bases are TGTGCCAGCAGCCGACCGAGGGCGATGAACACTGAAGCTTTCTTT. This sequence encodes CASSRPRAMNTEAFF.

This clone was found once. The chain is built from TRBV6-5 and TRBJ2-6, with no clear D. V was cut by 0 bases and J by 2 bases, with 8 bases left in between. The CDR3 sequence is 16 residues long. The germline gives CDR1 MNHEY, CDR2 SVGAGI. As DNA, the CDR3 is TGTGCCAGCAGTTACTCGTTATTCCCTGGGGCCAACGTCCTGACTTTC. Protein product: CASSYSLFPGANVLTF.

This clone occurred once. This rearrangement joins TRBV7-6 to TRBJ2-3; 7 positions match TRBD1. V lost 1 base and J lost 2; bases outside the gene matches: 3. The CDR3 spans 15 residues. Germline values: CDR1 SGHVS, CDR2 FNYEAQ. The CDR3, as DNA: TGTGCCAGCAGCTTAGGGGACAGACACACAGATACGCAGTATTTT. Encoded protein: CASSLGDRHTDTQYF. The full variable domain, in which reference TRBV7-6 and TRBJ2-3 provide the parts outside the CDR3, is GAGVSQSPRYKVTKRGQDVALRCDPISGHVSLYWYRQALGQGPEFLTYFNYEAQQDKSGLPNDRFSAERPEGSISTLTIQRTEQRDSAMYRCASSLGDRHTDTQYFGPGTRLTVL.

This clone has a single count. The chain is built from TRBV19 and TRBJ1-4; 9 bases are shared with TRBD1. In germline, CDR1 is LNHDA, CDR2 SQIVND (reference sequence). The V and J ends lost 3 bases and 8 bases, in that order; junction bases with no gene match: 4. The CDR3 has 14 residues. CDR3 nucleotide sequence: TGTGCCAGTAGTATCGGGACAGGGCGGGAAAAACTGTTTTTT. Protein: CASSIGTGREKLFF. Drawing the rest from reference TRBV19 and TRBJ1-4, the complete variable domain is DGGITQSPKYLFRKEGQNVTLSCEQNLNHDAMYWYRQDPGQGLRLIYYSQIVNDFQKGDIAEGYSVSREKKESFPLTVTSAQKNPTAFYLCASSIGTGREKLFFGSGTQLSVL.

This chain links TRBV10-2 with TRBJ1-5, with D uncertain. The germline V gene has CDR1 WSHSY and CDR2 SAAADI. The V and J ends lost 0 bases and 4 bases respectively, with 4 bases between them. The CDR3 runs 13 residues. CDR3 region: CASSESTNQPQHF. CDR3 DNA sequence: TGCGCCAGCAGTGAGTCGACAAATCAGCCCCAGCATTTT.

J is TRBJ1-1 and V is TRBV4-2; D is ambiguous. With 1 base removed from V and 4 bases from J, the gap between germline ends came to 7 bases. This CDR3 comprises 13 residues. Germline CDR1 reads LGHNA; CDR2 reads YNFKEQ. The CDR3 DNA is TGTGCCAGCAGCCAAGCAGAGGGCACTGAAGCTTTCTTT. Translated, it gives CASSQAEGTEAFF.

This clone was picked up one time. V usage is TRBV9 and J usage is TRBJ2-7; 7 bases match TRBD2. V lost 4 bases and J lost 6; bases outside the gene matches: 10. The germline V gene encodes CDR1 SGDLS and CDR2 YYNGEE. The CDR3 runs 14 residues. In DNA form, the CDR3 reads TGTGCCAGCAGCCCCCAGGGAGGGAAAGGCGAGCAGTACTTC. It encodes CASSPQGGKGEQYF.

The CDR3 region is CASGQGEAFF. The DNA for the CDR3 is TGTGCCAGTGGGCAGGGAGAAGCTTTCTTT. The chain joins TRBV19 to TRBJ1-1; D possibly corresponds to TRBD1 (5 bases). The germline V gene encodes CDR1 LNHDA and CDR2 SQIVND (reference sequence). The CDR3 is 10 residues long. The V and J ends lost 8 bases and 8 bases respectively, with 9 bases between them.

This chain uses TRBV9 with TRBJ2-5; possibly TRBD2 for D (5 bases). The CDR3 runs 14 residues. V gave up 0 bases and J gave up 5 bases, with 11 bases separating them. Germline CDR1 reads SGDLS; CDR2 reads YYNGEE. The CDR3 loop reads CASSVETRGETQYF. The CDR3 DNA is TGTGCCAGCAGCGTAGAAACCCGCGGGGAGACCCAGTACTTC.

The chain combines TRBV6-5 with TRBJ1-3; TRBD1 is a possible D gene (5 bases). The CDR3 extends over 14 amino acids. With 3 bases removed from V and 4 bases from J, the gap between germline ends came to 10 bases. The germline gives CDR1 MNHEY, CDR2 SVGAGI. CDR3 region: CASSYTDRGNTIYF. CDR3 nucleotide sequence: TGTGCCAGCAGTTATACTGACAGAGGAAACACCATATATTTT.

V usage is TRBV28 and J usage is TRBJ1-1, with TRBD1 as a possible D gene (5 bases). CDR1 is MDHEN and CDR2 is SYDVKM in the germline V gene. The V gene lost 6 bases and the J gene lost 7 bases, with 15 bases spanning the gap. The CDR3 consists of 13 residues. CDR3 coding DNA: TGTGCCAGCAGCTTGCCCTTGACAGATGAAGCTTTCTTT. Its translation: CASSLPLTDEAFF.

This rearrangement joins TRBV4-2 to TRBJ1-4; D unclear. The CDR3 extends over 16 amino acids. Germline V gives CDR1 LGHNA, CDR2 YNFKEQ. The V end was cut by 1 base, the J end by 0 bases, with 9 bases between. CDR3: CASSQGQATTNEKLFF. The CDR3 bases are TGTGCCAGCAGCCAAGGGCAGGCAACAACTAATGAAAAACTGTTTTTT.

The gene calls are TRBV7-2 and TRBJ2-1; perhaps TRBD1 as D (6 bases). This CDR3 comprises 15 residues. Trimming pared 0 bases from V and 13 bases from J, leaving 19 bases between. The germline V gene encodes CDR1 SGHTA and CDR2 FQGNSA. For the CDR3, the DNA is TGTGCCAGCAGCTTAGCAGGGACACCTTCTCCTAACCAGTTCTTC. As protein: CASSLAGTPSPNQFF. Variable domain in full (rest from reference TRBV7-2 and TRBJ2-1): GAGVSQSPSNKVTEKGKDVELRCDPISGHTALYWYRQSLGQGLEFLIYFQGNSAPDKSGLPSDRFSAERTGGSVSTLTIQRTQQEDSAVYLCASSLAGTPSPNQFFGPGTRLTVL.

The V call is TRBV11-2, the J call TRBJ1-1; D gene unclear. V lost 5 bases and J lost 3, with 19 bases in between. The germline gives CDR1 SGHAT, CDR2 FQNNGV. CDR3 length: 16 amino acids. CDR3 residues: CASSQPTDWSDTEAFF. The CDR3 DNA reads TGTGCCAGCAGCCAACCAACGGACTGGTCGGACACTGAAGCTTTCTTT.

The chain carries TRBV5-4 and TRBJ1-2; 7 bases fit TRBD1. CDR3 length: 14 residues. The junction had 3 bases not matched to a gene; V was cut back by 0 bases and J by 4 bases. Germline assignment: CDR1 SGHNT and CDR2 YYREEE (reference sequence). CDR3 nucleotides: TGTGCCAGCAGCTTGGGCGGGACAGCCTATGGCTACACCTTC. This gives the protein CASSLGGTAYGYTF.

This clone was picked up one time. V usage is TRBV20-1 and J usage is TRBJ2-7, with a tentative D call TRBD2 (6 bases). V was pared by 6 bases and J by 6 bases, with 9 bases between. The CDR3 consists of 10 residues. Germline assignment: CDR1 DFQATT and CDR2 SNEGSKA (reference sequence). The CDR3 here is CSARGGEQYF. The CDR3 nucleotides are TGCAGTGCGCGGGGCGGCGAGCAGTACTTC.

The CDR3 loop is CASKIAGAYEQYF. The DNA for the CDR3 is TGTGCCAGCAAAATAGCGGGTGCCTACGAGCAGTACTTC. The rearrangement joins TRBV6-5 to TRBJ2-7; 7 positions match TRBD2. The CDR3 consists of 13 residues. V dropped 7 bases and J dropped 2; count of bases not matched to a gene: 5. CDR1 and CDR2 (germline): MNHEY, SVGAGI.

The gene calls are TRBV2 and TRBJ1-2; no reliable D call. The V gene's germline CDR1 is SNHLY and CDR2 FYNNEI. The CDR3 is 13 residues long. Trimming shortened V by 8 bases and J by 2 bases, and 12 bases separated the two germline ends. CDR3 nucleotide sequence: TGTGCCAGCTTCGGTGGGCCCAACTATGGCTACACCTTC. Amino acid sequence: CASFGGPNYGYTF.

This chain uses TRBV6-4 with TRBJ2-2, with D possibly being TRBD2 (6 bases). There are 13 residues in the CDR3. V was clipped by 4 bases and J by 3 bases, with 6 bases between them. Germline V lookup: CDR1 MRHNA, CDR2 SNTAGT. As DNA, the CDR3 is TGTGCCAGCAGTGCGGGGGACACCGGGGAGCTGTTTTTT. This codes for CASSAGDTGELFF.

This clone occurred a few times. This chain links TRBV4-3 with TRBJ2-7; D might be TRBD2 (5 bases). Germline CDR1 is LGHNA and CDR2 is YSLEER. Trimming removed 3 bases from V and 4 bases from J, with 10 bases in between. The length of the CDR3 is 13 residues. The CDR3 protein is CASSQNRGYEQYF. The CDR3 DNA is TGCGCCAGCAGCCAGAATCGCGGGTACGAGCAGTACTTC.

This clone was observed a handful of times. The chain has TRBV6-5 and TRBJ1-1; tentative D call: TRBD1 (6 bases). Deletions cut 7 bases from V and 1 base from J, with 13 bases between. Per germline, CDR1 MNHEY and CDR2 SVGAGI. The CDR3 spans 14 residues. CDR3 amino acids: CASTKGHTNTEAFF. The CDR3 coding sequence is TGTGCCAGCACCAAGGGACACACGAACACTGAAGCTTTCTTT.